This T cell receptor beta chain was recovered during a study of cytomegalovirus exposure and HLA in healthy donors. Across the study: One earlier analysis, a look at 150 million to 200 million T cells, found 100 million to 130 million unique TCR beta sequences.

PCR primers comprised 60 Vbeta and 13 Jbeta primers. Data came from immunoSEQ multiplex PCR; TCRdb stores just in-frame clones and leaves some out. The repertoire holds some 200,000 clones, roughly 87% seen once, with around 0.21% in the top ten. This clone has a handful of counts. No antigen is known for it. Study outcomes and limitations: According to a later analysis, donors in an Asian-associated ancestry cluster reportedly had fewer N-insertions than the 666-donor mean. A later analysis found that most CMV-associated TCR beta chains appeared HLA-restricted.

All donors participated as healthy donors of bone marrow. The sample taken for sequencing was PBMCs. This receptor was taken from a girl in the first two years of life in good health and CMV-seronegative.

The CDR3 loop is CASGGLATDTQYF. CDR3 nucleotide sequence: TGTGCCAGCGGAGGACTAGCTACAGATACGCAGTATTTT. V is TRBV2 and J is TRBJ2-3, with TRBD2 identical over 8 bases. Germline V lookup: CDR1 SNHLY, CDR2 FYNNEI. The trim removed 8 bases at V and 3 bases at J, leaving 4 bases unmatched. CDR3 length: 13 amino acids.